The entry below describes one T cell receptor beta chain. The data were obtained in a study of blood T cell repertoires in COVID-19. Background on the study: The United States, Italy and Spain were the sources of the acute and convalescent COVID-19 samples.

The J segment lost 4 bases and the V segment lost 5 bases, leaving 7 bases of the junction unmatched. CDR1 is SGHAT, CDR2 FQNNGV, per germline. This CDR3 contains 15 residues. Profiling relied on immunoSEQ multiplex PCR, and the TCRdb table lists in-frame clones only, not all of them. Of 60,000 to 85,000 clones in the sample, less than 90% were seen once. The sample consisted of peripheral blood. This sequence joins TRBV11-2 and TRBJ1-3, with 8 nucleotides matching TRBD1. The TCR was taken from a man in his fifties or sixties with active COVID-19. CDR3 sequence (DNA): TGTGCCAGCAGCGTGGGACAGGAACGGGGAAACACCATATATTTT. Its protein is CASSVGQERGNTIYF.